This T cell receptor (beta chain) came from a study of glioma-infiltrating T cells. TCR alpha and beta CDR3 regions were amplified from RNA using iRepertoire nested multiplex PCR. In TCRdb, the multiplex PCR reads were re-called with MiXCR into one record per CDR3 protein. This sample has 300,000 to 450,000 distinct CDR3 sequences, with approximately 42% found just once. As to this clonotype: A read error may produce the germline difference seen at one junction end.

Per the germline V gene, CDR1 is SGHVS and CDR2 is FQNEAQ. The CDR3 has 17 amino acids. The chain employs TRBV7-8 and TRBJ2-7, with 8 bases that match TRBD2. Specimen: glioma tissue, nonneoplastic brain tissue, or PBMCs (not recorded which). The clonotype was recovered from a human donor with low-grade glioma or glioblastoma, undergoing nonglioma brain surgery, or in good health (not recorded which). This chain's CDR3 is CASSYRVGSGIVYKQYF. CDR3 coding DNA: TGTGCCAGCAGCTACCGGGTGGGTAGCGGGATTGTCTACAAGCAGTACTTC. Looking up the rest from reference TRBV7-8 and TRBJ2-7 gives the full variable domain: GAGVSQSPRYKVAKRGQDVALRCDPISGHVSLFWYQQALGQGPEFLTYFQNEAQLDKSGLPSDRFFAERPEGSVSTLKIQRTQQEDSAVYLCASSYRVGSGIVYKQYFGPGTRLTVT.